One and the same sample provided the 14 T cell receptor beta chains below, sequenced in a study of sequential checkpoint blockade in melanoma. Treatment noted: randomized to nivolumab then ipilimumab (arm A) or the reverse (arm B). TCRdb's table, derived via immunoSEQ multiplex PCR, lists solely in-frame clones and lacks some. The sample has about 12,000 clones, 25% to 35% seen once; the top ten hold around 17%. Sequencing used tumor tissue (inferred from file names), obtained from a patient given nivolumab and ipilimumab in sequence. The receptor source for this set is a human donor with melanoma.

The table lists this clone with a few counts. The rearrangement links TRBV6-8 to TRBJ1-4; TRBD1 matches 9 bases. From germline, CDR1 is MNHGY and CDR2 SAAAGT. V shed 5 bases, J shed 8 bases, and the junction held 3 bases outside the gene matches. The CDR3 runs to 13 residues. CDR3 DNA sequence: TGTGCCAGCAGTACAGGGGGCAGAGAAAAACTGTTTTTT. Encoded protein: CASSTGGREKLFF.

This chain uses TRBV10-2 with TRBJ1-1, with 10 bases identical to TRBD1. The CDR3 covers 17 residues. The junction had 17 bases not matched to a gene; V was cut back by 9 bases and J by 4 bases. Germline V lookup: CDR1 WSHSY, CDR2 SAAADI. CDR3 in DNA: TGCGCCAGGACCCCCGAGCGGACAGGGGGATTTGGCACTGAAGCTTTCTTT. Residues: CARTPERTGGFGTEAFF.

In its sample, this clone was seen a few times. J is TRBJ2-7 and V is TRBV6-8; possibly TRBD1 for D (6 bases). Looked up from germline, CDR1 is MNHGY and CDR2 is SAAAGT. V lost 4 bases, J lost 3 bases, and 25 bases lay in between. The CDR3 spans 18 residues. The CDR3 is CASSSLRPDSWFYYEQYF. CDR3 DNA sequence: TGTGCCAGCAGTTCCTTACGTCCGGACAGCTGGTTTTACTACGAGCAGTACTTC.

Within the sample, this clone is medium-sized (0.01 to 0.1%). The V and J genes are TRBV6-8 and TRBJ2-7; possibly TRBD2 for D (6 bases). With 6 bases removed from V and 3 bases from J, the gap between germline ends came to 15 bases. The germline gives CDR1 MNHGY, CDR2 SAAAGT. The CDR3 is made up of 14 amino acids. Here the CDR3 reads CASSLSGTYYEQYF. CDR3 in DNA: TGTGCCAGCAGCCTTAGCGGCACCTACTACGAGCAGTACTTC.

This clone was counted ten times or more. This chain joins TRBV6-8 and TRBJ2-1; D is unresolved. Germline lookup yields CDR1 MNHGY and CDR2 SAAAGT. This CDR3 contains 16 residues. Trimming cost V 2 bases and J 2 bases, with 13 bases left between them. CDR3 loop: CASSYDPGDTYNEQFF. The CDR3 DNA sequence: TGTGCCAGCAGTTACGATCCAGGAGACACCTACAATGAGCAGTTCTTC.

The rearrangement uses TRBV5-1 and TRBJ1-2, with a tentative D call TRBD1 (5 bases). The CDR3 covers 14 residues. Per germline, CDR1 SGHRS and CDR2 YFSETQ. V lost 0 bases and J lost 4, with 10 bases in between. In nucleotides, the CDR3 is TGCGCCAGCAGCTTGGAGGGGCTGGTCTATGGCTACACCTTC. Encoded protein: CASSLEGLVYGYTF.

This clone was observed many times. This rearrangement joins TRBV6-8 to TRBJ1-5; 10 nucleotides line up with TRBD1. The germline V gene has CDR1 MNHGY and CDR2 SAAAGT. With 7 bases clipped from V and 4 bases from J, the junction kept 13 bases outside the gene matches. The CDR3 loop spans 17 amino acids. The CDR3 protein is CASNRMVGTGENQPQHF. The CDR3 nucleotides read TGTGCCAGCAACAGGATGGTCGGGACAGGGGAAAATCAGCCCCAGCATTTT.

This clone occurred many times. The chain is built from TRBV11-3 and TRBJ2-2, with TRBD2 identical over 7 bases. V was clipped by 0 bases and J by 0 bases; unmatched bases: 7. The germline V gene encodes CDR1 SGHNT and CDR2 YENEEA. This CDR3 is 18 amino acids long. DNA for the CDR3: TGTGCCAGCAGCTTAGATCAGAGCGGGACTTCGAACACCGGGGAGCTGTTTTTT. Translated: CASSLDQSGTSNTGELFF.

The chain couples TRBV19 to TRBJ1-5; perhaps TRBD1 as D (6 bases). This CDR3 spans 16 amino acids. Germline-derived CDR1 and CDR2 are LNHDA and SQIVND (reference sequence). Trimming pared 8 bases from V and 0 bases from J, leaving 17 bases between. The CDR3 here is CASSIQGTDSNQPQHF. DNA of the CDR3: TGTGCCAGTTCGATACAGGGTACAGATAGCAATCAGCCCCAGCATTTT.

This clone has only a few counts. V and J are TRBV9 and TRBJ1-4; D unresolved. V dropped 2 bases and J dropped 6 bases, with 11 bases sitting between them. CDR1 SGDLS and CDR2 YYNGEE come from the germline V gene. The CDR3 covers 14 residues. Written as DNA, the CDR3 is TGTGCCAGCAGCGTCGATCCTGGGGATGAAAAACTGTTTTTT. Its translation is CASSVDPGDEKLFF.

For this clone: With the read ending 1 residue before the CDR3 end, the germline J gene is used to fill in that end. The chain employs TRBV6-1 and TRBJ1-5; D not resolved. Trimming took 1 base from V and 11 from J, leaving 9 bases between them. CDR1 is MNHNS, CDR2 SASEGT, per germline. The CDR3 covers 12 residues. The CDR3 loop reads CASSEGRDTQHF. CDR3 DNA, as far as it was read: TGTGCCAGCAGTGAAGGAAGGGATACCCAGCAT.

This chain joins TRBV9 and TRBJ2-3, with 14 positions matching TRBD2. This CDR3 has 19 amino acids. Germline trimming cut 0 bases from V and 5 bases from J; bases unmatched to any gene: 11. Germline V gene sequence: CDR1 SGDLS, CDR2 YYNGEE. CDR3 in DNA: TGTGCCAGCAGCGTAGAATTCGGGACTAGCGGGAGAAGGGTAGATACGCAGTATTTT. It translates to CASSVEFGTSGRRVDTQYF.

This rearrangement joins TRBV11-3 to TRBJ2-1; 8 positions match TRBD1. CDR1 is SGHNT and CDR2 is YENEEA in the germline V gene. Unmatched junction bases numbered 10, after V lost 5 bases and J lost 4 bases. The CDR3 has 16 amino acids. This CDR3 is CASSNRGTGGYNEQFF. Here the CDR3 DNA reads TGTGCCAGCAGCAACCGCGGGACAGGAGGGTACAATGAGCAGTTCTTC.

The V call is TRBV29-1, the J call TRBJ2-2, with TRBD2 matching over 7 bases. The V and J ends lost 6 bases and 5 bases, in that order; junction bases with no gene match: 9. Germline V gene lookup returns CDR1 SQVTM and CDR2 ANQGSEA. The CDR3 sequence is 14 residues long. CDR3 sequence reads: CSVGGGGWTGELFF. The CDR3 coding sequence is TGCAGCGTAGGCGGGGGAGGGTGGACCGGGGAGCTGTTTTTT.